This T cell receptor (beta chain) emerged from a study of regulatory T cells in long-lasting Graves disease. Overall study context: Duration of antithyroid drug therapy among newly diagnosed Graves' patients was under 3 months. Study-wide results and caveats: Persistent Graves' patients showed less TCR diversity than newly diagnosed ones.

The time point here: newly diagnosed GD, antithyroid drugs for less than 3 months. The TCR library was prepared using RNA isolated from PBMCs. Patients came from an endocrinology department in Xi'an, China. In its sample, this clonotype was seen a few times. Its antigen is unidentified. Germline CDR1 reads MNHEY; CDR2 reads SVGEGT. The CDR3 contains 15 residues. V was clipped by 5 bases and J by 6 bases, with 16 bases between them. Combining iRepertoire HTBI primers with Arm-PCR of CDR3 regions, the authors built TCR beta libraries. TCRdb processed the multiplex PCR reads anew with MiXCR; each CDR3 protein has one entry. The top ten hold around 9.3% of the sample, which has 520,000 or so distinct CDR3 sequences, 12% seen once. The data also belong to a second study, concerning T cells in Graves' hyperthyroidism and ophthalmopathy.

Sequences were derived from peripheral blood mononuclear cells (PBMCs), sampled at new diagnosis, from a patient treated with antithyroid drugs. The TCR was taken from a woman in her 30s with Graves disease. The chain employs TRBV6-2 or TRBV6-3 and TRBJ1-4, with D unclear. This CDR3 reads CASSEDRATHEKLFF. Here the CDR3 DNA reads TGTGCCAGCAGTGAAGACCGGGCCACGCATGAAAAACTGTTTTTT.